A selection of T cell receptor beta chains follows, all from one sample in a study of T cells in Graves' hyperthyroidism and ophthalmopathy. TCRdb re-derived calls from the multiplex PCR reads in MiXCR, one entry per CDR3 protein. The sample holds 750,000 to 900,000 distinct CDR3 sequences, roughly 40% seen once. The specimen sequenced was blood. Every receptor here comes from a man in his late teens or twenties with Graves' hyperthyroidism. Each CDR3 is given with its conserved first and last residue. The D gene is left open where the match is weak. Expanded clones are given a class, and other clones once, few, many or no size at all.

J gene | V gene | D gene | clone size | CDR3 DNA | CDR3 protein
TRBJ1-4 | TRBV15 | - | many | TGTGCCACCAGCAGAGATTGGACGGAAGAGAATGAAAAACTGTTTTTT | CATSRDWTEENEKLFF
TRBJ2-6 | TRBV19 | - | - | TGTGCCTGGCGTATCGGTGCCGGGGCCAACGTCCTGACTTTC | CAWRIGAGANVLTF
TRBJ2-5 | TRBV7-8 | - | many | TGTGCCAGCAGGGAACTGTACCAAGAGACCCAGTACTTC | CASRELYQETQYF
TRBJ2-5 | TRBV7-8 | TRBD2 | - | TGTGCCAGCAGCCCTAGCGGGGGTACTCAAGAGACCCAGTACTTC | CASSPSGGTQETQYF
TRBJ2-2 | TRBV7-2 | TRBD2 | - | TGTGCCAGCAGCTCCGTTGGGGCTAGCGGGGGGGAGCTGTTTTTT | CASSSVGASGGELFF
TRBJ1-4 | TRBV25-1 | - | - | TGTGCCAGCAGTCGCGGTCATAATGAAAAACTGTTTTTT | CASSRGHNEKLFF
TRBJ2-7 | TRBV14 | TRBD2 | many | TGTGCCAGCAGCTTACTAGCGGGAAGCGAGCAGTACTTC | CASSLLAGSEQYF
TRBJ2-7 | TRBV10-3 | TRBD1 | many | TGTGCCATCAGTGAGGGACAGGGGAGGAACGAGCAGTACTTC | CAISEGQGRNEQYF
TRBJ2-5 | TRBV19 | - | many | TGTGCCAGTAGTATGGGCTACACCTGGGAGACCCAGTACTTC | CASSMGYTWETQYF
TRBJ1-1 | TRBV12-3/TRBV12-4 | - | many | TGTGCCAGCACCTTACAGGTTTCCTTGAACACTGAAGCTTTCTTT | CASTLQVSLNTEAFF
TRBJ1-1 | TRBV7-3 | TRBD1 | many | TGTGCCAGCAGCCCCGGGGACCCAGGGGGAGCTTTCTTT | CASSPGDPGGAFF
TRBJ1-1 | TRBV24-1 | - | many | TGTGCCACCAGTGATACCCGGGGTAACACTGAAGCTTTCTTT | CATSDTRGNTEAFF
TRBJ2-2 | TRBV24-1 | - | many | TGTGCCACCAGTGATTTGGCAGGACGGGGGACCGGGGAGCTGTTTTTT | CATSDLAGRGTGELFF
TRBJ1-4 | TRBV12-3/TRBV12-4 | - | - | TGTGCCAGCAGCCGGCGGGGAAATGAAAAACTGTTTTTT | CASSRRGNEKLFF
TRBJ1-1 | TRBV29-1 | - | - | TGCAGCGCCCAGGGTGGGGGTGAAGCTTTCTTT | CSAQGGGEAFF
TRBJ2-7 | TRBV5-6 | TRBD2 | - | TGTGCCAGCAGCTTGGTCGGGGGGGGGCCCTACGAGCAGTACTTC | CASSLVGGGPYEQYF
TRBJ2-7 | TRBV7-9 | - | few | TGTGCCAGCAGCTCGGACTGGTTTTACGAGCAGTACTTC | CASSSDWFYEQYF
TRBJ2-7 | TRBV25-1 | TRBD2 | - | TGTGCCAGCAGTGAGGAATACGGGACTAGCGGGGGGGGCTACGAGCAGTACTTC | CASSEEYGTSGGGYEQYF
TRBJ2-7 | TRBV6-5 | TRBD2 | - | TGTGCCAGCGTACACCCAGCGGGAGTTGGTGAGCAGTACTTC | CASVHPAGVGEQYF
TRBJ1-4 | TRBV29-1 | TRBD1 | - | TGCAGCGTGATGACAGGGGGTGAAAAACTGTTTTTT | CSVMTGGEKLFF
TRBJ1-6 | TRBV6-5 | - | few | TGTGCCAGCAGTTACTCGGAGGGGATCGGGAATTCACCCCTCCACTTT | CASSYSEGIGNSPLHF
TRBJ2-5 | TRBV10-2 | - | - | TGCGCCAGCAGCCAAGATTGGGTAGTTCAGAGGGACGAGACCCAGTACTTC | CASSQDWVVQRDETQYF
TRBJ2-7 | TRBV20-1 | TRBD2 | few | TGCAGTGCTAGAGATATGGCGGGAGACTACGAGCAGTACTTC | CSARDMAGDYEQYF
TRBJ2-2 | TRBV2 | TRBD2 | - | TGTGCCAGCTTGGATGCTAGCGGGACGAACACCGGGGAGCTGTTTTTT | CASLDASGTNTGELFF
TRBJ2-7 | TRBV4-1 | TRBD1 | few | TGCGCCAGCAGCCAAGAAGGGACAGGGAAGAAGCAGTACTTC | CASSQEGTGKKQYF
TRBJ1-1 | TRBV7-2 | TRBD1 | few | TGTGCCAGCAGCTTTGGACAGGGGATCTTGAACACTGAAGCTTTCTTT | CASSFGQGILNTEAFF
TRBJ2-2 | TRBV9 | TRBD1 | few | TGTGCCAGCAGCGTAGATACCAGGGGGCTAAGCGGGGAGCTGTTTTTT | CASSVDTRGLSGELFF
TRBJ1-3 | TRBV7-2 | - | - | TGTGCCAGCAGCATCCTCAGAGGGAACACCATATATTTT | CASSILRGNTIYF
TRBJ1-1 | TRBV19 | - | - | TGTGCCAGTAGTACCGGGGCGGAGAACACTGAAGCTTTCTTT | CASSTGAENTEAFF
TRBJ2-5 | TRBV29-1 | - | - | TGCAGCGTTGAAGACTGGACACCGGGGGAAGAGACCCAGTACTTC | CSVEDWTPGEETQYF
TRBJ1-1 | TRBV7-9 | - | - | TGTGCCAGCAGCAGCCCCAGGGGAAACACTGAAGCTTTCTTT | CASSSPRGNTEAFF
TRBJ1-5 | TRBV7-9 | - | - | TGTGCCAGCAGCTTGAACCCCGGAAGGGACAATCAGCCCCAGCATTTT | CASSLNPGRDNQPQHF
TRBJ1-2 | TRBV19 | - | few | TGTGCCAGTAGTAATATGGTGTATGGCTACACCTTC | CASSNMVYGYTF
TRBJ2-7 | TRBV15 | - | many | TGTGCCACCAGCAGAGATCTGGCGGGACGCTCCTACGAGCAGTACTTC | CATSRDLAGRSYEQYF